What follows describes a single T cell receptor beta chain. Data came from immunoSEQ multiplex PCR; TCRdb stores just in-frame clones and leaves some out. Of some 180,000 clones in the sample, roughly 93% were seen once. The CDR3 is 14 residues long. CDR1 is MNHEY, CDR2 SVGAGI, per germline. V was trimmed by 8 bases and J by 1 base, leaving 15 bases between them. This sample stems from a study of blood T cell repertoires in COVID-19. The sample consisted of peripheral blood. This chain connects TRBV6-5 to TRBJ2-7, with D perhaps matching TRBD1 (6 bases). This clonotype originated in a young man with COVID-19, enrolled during active disease. For the CDR3, the DNA is TGTGCCAGCGACAACGAAGGGGGATCCTACGAGCAGTACTTC. Translation: CASDNEGGSYEQYF.